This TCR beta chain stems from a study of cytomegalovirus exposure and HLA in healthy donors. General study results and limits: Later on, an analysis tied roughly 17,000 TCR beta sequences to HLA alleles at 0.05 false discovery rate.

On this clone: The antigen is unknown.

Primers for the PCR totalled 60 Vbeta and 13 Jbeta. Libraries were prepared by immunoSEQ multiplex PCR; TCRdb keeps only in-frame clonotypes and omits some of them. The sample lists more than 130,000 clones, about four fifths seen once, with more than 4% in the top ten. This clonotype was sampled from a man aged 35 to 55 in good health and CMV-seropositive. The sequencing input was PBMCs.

As DNA, the CDR3 is TGTGCCAGCAGCACCCTAGCGGGAGCCGGGGGCAAGCAGTACTTC. Residues: CASSTLAGAGGKQYF. The chain combines TRBV7-2 with TRBJ2-7; TRBD2 agrees at 10 bases. The germline V gene encodes CDR1 SGHTA and CDR2 FQGNSA. The CDR3 is 15 residues long. Trimming cost V 5 bases and J 8 bases; bases outside gene matches: 12.